This T cell receptor (beta chain) derives from a study of spatial heterogeneity in lung cancer. This clonotype was counted only a few times. The CDR3 extends over 16 amino acids. Deletions cut 2 bases from V and 0 bases from J, with 13 bases between. Looked up from germline, CDR1 is KGHSH and CDR2 is LQKENI. TCRdb used MiXCR to reprocess the 5' RACE reads, holding one entry per CDR3 protein. The table includes 100,000 to 120,000 distinct CDR3 sequences, about 10% detected once. This sample's time point: blood at routine non-recurrence follow-up after resection. This rearrangement joins TRBV18 to TRBJ1-1, with D tentatively TRBD1 (5 bases). The receptor was derived from a female donor with early-stage non-small cell lung cancer. The input for sequencing was PBMCs, taken at follow-up. CDR3 bases: TGTGCCAGCTCACCAAGAACCGGGACGGTGAACACTGAAGCTTTCTTT. It is translated as CASSPRTGTVNTEAFF.